The 15 T cell receptor beta chains below were found in one sample sequenced in a study of T-cell memory formation after mild COVID-19. TCRdb recomputed calls from the 5' RACE reads with MiXCR, one row per CDR3 protein. This table has about 450,000 distinct CDR3 sequences, around a quarter appearing once. Sequencing was done on a sample of PBMCs or a T cell subset sorted from them (not recorded which). The receptors were gathered from an adult woman who had mild COVID-19 (a few samples of this study predate the infection). Cell type and time point are not known.

The V and J genes are TRBV5-1 and TRBJ1-1; D gene unclear. This CDR3 is built from 15 residues. Trimming shortened V by 4 bases and J by 0 bases, and 13 bases separated the two germline ends. Germline CDR1 is SGHRS and CDR2 is YFSETQ. The CDR3 spells CASSRTDQVNTEAFF. The DNA for the CDR3 is TGCGCCAGCAGCCGGACGGACCAAGTGAACACTGAAGCTTTCTTT.

This sequence joins TRBV5-1 and TRBJ2-1; D remains ambiguous. CDR3 length: 12 residues. The germline V and J ends were trimmed by 0 bases and 8 bases, with 6 bases remaining between them. CDR1 and CDR2 (germline): SGHRS, YFSETQ. The CDR3 loop reads CASSLADDEQFF. The CDR3 coding sequence is TGCGCCAGCAGCTTGGCCGATGATGAGCAGTTCTTC.

The chain couples TRBV19 to TRBJ1-1, with D unclear. The V gene's germline CDR1 is LNHDA and CDR2 SQIVND (reference sequence). V lost 3 bases and J 4 bases, leaving 12 bases between the germline ends. This CDR3 spans 14 amino acids. As DNA, the CDR3 is TGTGCCAGTAGTATTTCCCAGACGGGCACTGAAGCTTTCTTT. Its protein product is CASSISQTGTEAFF.

V usage is TRBV5-1 and J usage is TRBJ2-5; D ambiguous. Trimming took off 0 bases at V and 7 bases at J, with 13 bases between the two ends. Per the germline V gene, CDR1 is SGHRS and CDR2 is YFSETQ. The CDR3 sequence is 14 residues long. The CDR3 is CASSLGPLDVTQYF. The CDR3 DNA reads as TGCGCCAGCAGCTTGGGGCCCCTGGACGTGACCCAGTACTTC.

This clonotype has only a few counts. The rearrangement links TRBV19 to TRBJ2-7; D ambiguous. Germline V lookup: CDR1 LNHDA, CDR2 SQIVND (reference sequence). The CDR3 is 13 amino acids. With 3 bases removed from V and 1 base from J, the gap between germline ends came to 7 bases. Written as DNA, the CDR3 is TGTGCCAGTAGTATGGTGCCTTCCTACGAGCAGTACTTC. As protein: CASSMVPSYEQYF.

The chain links TRBV21-1 to TRBJ2-5; TRBD2, as called in the table, went unchecked against the DNA. TRBV21-1 is recorded as a pseudogene. The CDR3 is made up of 16 amino acids. The CDR3 is CASSKVVAGGEETQYF. The CDR3 DNA reads TGTGCCAGCAGCAAAGTGGTAGCGGGGGGCGAAGAGACCCAGTACTTC.

This clonotype showed up just a few times. The chain has TRBV18 and TRBJ2-7; no clear D. Germline CDR1 reads KGHSH; CDR2 reads LQKENI. This CDR3 has 13 amino acids. The ends were cut back, 1 base at V and 5 bases at J, with 9 bases in the middle. The CDR3 nucleotides read TGTGCCAGCTCACCACGGGGTACCCACGAGCAGTACTTC. Its translation is CASSPRGTHEQYF.

CDR3 nucleotide sequence: TGTGCCAGCAGCCCATGGATGATTACGAACACCGGGGAGCTGTTTTTT. It translates to CASSPWMITNTGELFF. J is TRBJ2-2 and V is TRBV9; D ambiguous. Per germline, CDR1 SGDLS and CDR2 YYNGEE. Between the trimmed V and J ends, which lost 4 bases and 0 bases, there was a span of 13 bases. This CDR3 region has 16 residues.

This clonotype has only a few counts. The rearrangement joins TRBV12-3 or TRBV12-4 to TRBJ2-2, with D hard to call. Trimming shortened V by 6 bases and J by 8 bases, and 10 bases separated the two germline ends. The CDR3 spans 12 residues. The CDR3 DNA sequence: TGTGCCAGCAGGGGTCATCCAGGGGAGCTGTTTTTT. Amino acid sequence: CASRGHPGELFF.

The CDR3 protein is CASSFYLAGATDTQYF. The CDR3 region has the DNA TGTGCCAGCAGCTTTTATCTAGCGGGAGCAACAGATACGCAGTATTTT. The gene calls are TRBV7-9 and TRBJ2-3; TRBD2 matches at 10 bases. This CDR3 is built from 16 residues. Germline V lookup: CDR1 SEHNR, CDR2 FQNEAQ (reference sequence). The junction had 6 bases not matched to a gene; V was cut back by 3 bases and J by 3 bases.

This chain uses TRBV9 with TRBJ2-7, with 8 nucleotides matching TRBD1. CDR1 is SGDLS, CDR2 YYNGEE, per germline. The CDR3 extends over 17 amino acids. V lost 2 bases to trimming and J lost 3 bases; unmatched junction nucleotides: 13. The CDR3 loop reads CASSVSRQGTNNYEQYF. The CDR3 bases are TGTGCCAGCAGCGTTAGTCGACAGGGGACAAATAACTACGAGCAGTACTTC.

This sequence joins TRBV7-2 and TRBJ2-7, with a tentative D call TRBD2 (5 bases). This CDR3 region has 16 residues. V was pared by 0 bases and J by 3 bases, with 15 bases between. Germline V gives CDR1 SGHTA, CDR2 FQGNSA. The CDR3 nucleotides are TGTGCCAGCAGCTTAGCGCTTCCTAGAGAGGGCTACGAGCAGTACTTC. As protein: CASSLALPREGYEQYF. The variable domain in full, completed from reference TRBV7-2 and TRBJ2-7, reads GAGVSQSPSNKVTEKGKDVELRCDPISGHTALYWYRQSLGQGLEFLIYFQGNSAPDKSGLPSDRFSAERTGGSVSTLTIQRTQQEDSAVYLCASSLALPREGYEQYFGPGTRLTVT.

The chain joins TRBV10-3 to TRBJ1-4; D gene ambiguous. Per the germline V gene, CDR1 is ENHRY and CDR2 is SYGVKD. This CDR3 spans 17 amino acids. V shed 2 bases and J shed 0 bases, with 13 bases lying between them. The CDR3 DNA reads as TGTGCCATCAGTGAGCCGGATGGGTCCTCAACTAATGAAAAACTGTTTTTT. Amino acid sequence: CAISEPDGSSTNEKLFF.

The chain recombines TRBV27 with TRBJ1-2, with unresolved D. The germline gives CDR1 MNHEY, CDR2 SMNVEV (reference sequence). This CDR3 is 14 amino acids long. The V end was cut by 3 bases, the J end by 3 bases, with 11 bases between. The CDR3 region has the DNA TGTGCCAGCAGTTTGAGAGGGAACTACTATGGCTACACCTTC. Its protein is CASSLRGNYYGYTF.

The chain uses TRBV7-9 and TRBJ2-3; D is ambiguous. The length of the CDR3 is 13 residues. Germline CDR1 reads SEHNR; CDR2 reads FQNEAQ (reference sequence). V lost 1 base and J lost 4, with 6 bases in between. The CDR3 reads CASSLELPDTQYF. In DNA form, the CDR3 reads TGTGCCAGCAGCTTAGAGTTACCAGATACGCAGTATTTT. The variable domain in full, with the rest retrieved from reference TRBV7-9 and TRBJ2-3, is DTGVSQNPRHKITKRGQNVTFRCDPISEHNRLYWYRQTLGQGPEFLTYFQNEAQLEKSRLLSDRFSAERPKGSFSTLEIQRTEQGDSAMYLCASSLELPDTQYFGPGTRLTVL.